The clone carrying this T cell receptor beta chain was recorded a few times. The sample is drawn from a study of blood T cell repertoires in COVID-19. Study in general: COVID-19 samples, acute and convalescent, were from the United States, Italy and Spain.

The study recruited people aged about 18 to 89 years across approximately 24 US areas. Participants in the exposed group had met a COVID-19 case in the 2 weeks before joining the study. Germline V gives CDR1 LNHDA, CDR2 SQIVND (reference sequence). With 8 bases removed from V and 5 bases from J, the gap between germline ends came to 18 bases. CDR3 length: 14 amino acids. In the authors' methods: Amplification from reference gene primers served as the basis for estimated nucleated cell counts. TCRdb's table, derived via immunoSEQ multiplex PCR, lists solely in-frame clones and lacks some. V, J and clone size are those of that table, while D and trimming were read from the DNA. The table lists about 150,000 clones, roughly 84% of them singletons.

The sequenced material came from PBMCs or T cells enriched from blood (not recorded which). The receptor was isolated from a man between 70 and 80 years old who had been exposed to COVID-19. The V and J genes are TRBV19 and TRBJ1-2; D may be TRBD1 (6 bases). CDR3 protein: CASARDTSTYGYTF. In nucleotides, the CDR3 is TGTGCCAGTGCTAGGGACACGTCGACTTATGGCTACACCTTC. Complete variable domain (other parts from reference TRBV19 and TRBJ1-2): DGGITQSPKYLFRKEGQNVTLSCEQNLNHDAMYWYRQDPGQGLRLIYYSQIVNDFQKGDIAEGYSVSREKKESFPLTVTSAQKNPTAFYLCASARDTSTYGYTFGSGTRLTVV.